This entry lists 32 T cell receptor beta chains sequenced from one sample in a study of tumor and adjacent non-tumor tissue in lung cancer. The library came from three nested PCR rounds adapted from ARM-PCR protocols. MiXCR was run by TCRdb on the multiplex PCR reads, yielding one entry per CDR3 protein. The repertoire includes 200,000 or so distinct CDR3 sequences, about 76% of them detected once, and under 30% sits in the top ten. This sample's RNA came from whole unsorted tissue. Sequenced input: lung tumor tissue. These receptor sequences come from a man in his 60s with non-small cell lung cancer.

This clonotype showed up many times. V gene TRBV29-1 combines with J gene TRBJ1-2, with D unclear. Looked up from germline, CDR1 is SQVTM and CDR2 is ANQGSEA. The CDR3 loop spans 10 amino acids. Trimming pared 6 bases from V and 7 bases from J, leaving 9 bases between. The CDR3 sequence is CSVHLGGYTF. CDR3 nucleotides: TGCAGCGTCCACCTGGGTGGCTACACCTTC.

Regarding this clonotype: A clone one base away is much larger, so this may be a read error. V and J are TRBV29-1 and TRBJ1-5, with D maybe TRBD1 (6 bases). Germline CDR1 SQVTM, CDR2 ANQGSEA. The CDR3 totals 12 residues. Here the CDR3 reads CSVAGDNRPQHF. DNA of the CDR3: TGCAGCGTTGCAGGGGACAATCGGCCCCAGCATTTT. The entire variable domain, with the rest obtained from reference TRBV29-1 and TRBJ1-5, is as follows: SAVISQKPSRDICQRGTSLTIQCQVDSQVTMMFWYRQQPGQSLTLIATANQGSEATYESGFVIDKFPISRPNLTFSTLTVSNMSPEDSSIYLCSVAGDNRPQHFGDGTRLSIL.

A word on this clonotype: At one of its ends the junction is not consistent with the germline gene, which may arise from a read error. This chain joins TRBV29-1 and TRBJ1-2, with D hard to call. Germline CDR1 is SQVTM and CDR2 is ANQGSEA. The CDR3 contains 13 residues. CDR3 DNA sequence: TGCAGCGTTCGATCCCCCTTGGACTATGACTACACCTTC. Translation: CSVRSPLDYDYTF.

As concerns this clonotype: A clone one base away is much larger, so this may be a read error. This chain links TRBV5-4 with TRBJ1-3, with a tentative D call TRBD1 (5 bases). Per the germline V gene, CDR1 is SGHNT and CDR2 is YYREEE (reference sequence). The CDR3 totals 15 residues. V shed 6 bases and J shed 2 bases, with 15 bases lying between them. CDR3: CASNPGTYTGNTIYF. In DNA form, the CDR3 reads TGTGCCAGCAACCCCGGGACTTATACTGGAAACACCATATATTTT.

In this sample, this clonotype turned up many times. J is TRBJ2-5 and V is TRBV7-8, with TRBD1 identical over 9 bases. Germline CDR1 is SGHVS and CDR2 is FQNEAQ. After removal of 2 bases from V and 7 bases from J, the junction contained 11 bases not matched to a gene. This CDR3 has 16 residues. The CDR3 loop reads CASSLSGQGGIGTQYF. Here the CDR3 DNA reads TGTGCCAGCAGCTTATCGGGACAGGGCGGGATCGGGACCCAGTACTTC.

A note on this clonotype: The germline gene is not matched at one end of the junction; a read error may be the cause. The chain combines TRBV20-1 with TRBJ2-3, with a tentative D call TRBD1 (6 bases). Germline V gene sequence: CDR1 DFQATT, CDR2 SNEGSKA (reference sequence). The CDR3 runs to 14 residues. This CDR3 reads CSAMSDRRTYTQYF. The CDR3 DNA is TGCAGTGCTATGTCGGACAGACGCACATATACGCAGTATTTT.

This clonotype was counted a few times. At one end, the junction sequence differs from germline, possibly due to a read error. The V gene is TRBV20-1, the J gene TRBJ2-6, with 9 bases matching TRBD1. The germline CDR1 and CDR2 sequences are DFQATT and SNEGSKA (reference sequence). There are 17 residues in the CDR3. DNA of the CDR3: TGCAGTGCTAGCTCGGGACAGGGTATCTCTGGGGCCAACATCCTGACTTTC. It encodes CSASSGQGISGANILTF.

As concerns this clonotype: Its ends do not fully match the called genes, so a read error is possible. The chain employs TRBV11-3 and TRBJ2-7; the D gene could be TRBD1 or TRBD2 (5 bases each). In germline, CDR1 is SGHNT, CDR2 YENEEA. CDR3 length: 13 amino acids. The CDR3 DNA follows: TGTGCCTGCAGCTTAGGGACGTGGAGCGAACAGTACTTC. Encoded protein: CACSLGTWSEQYF.

This clonotype occurred many times. The chain couples TRBV4-3 to TRBJ2-7; D assignment may be TRBD1 or TRBD2 (5 bases each). V was trimmed by 5 bases and J by 7 bases, leaving 15 bases between them. Germline CDR1 reads LGHNA; CDR2 reads YSLEER. The CDR3 loop spans 13 amino acids. CDR3 bases: TGCGCCAGCAGCGCCCGTGGGGGTGGGGAGCAGTACTTC. This translates into CASSARGGGEQYF.

Note on this clonotype: A read error may explain this, as a much larger clone is one base away. This rearrangement joins TRBV20-1 to TRBJ2-7; D is undetermined. The CDR3 is 13 residues long. The V and J ends lost 3 bases and 3 bases respectively, with 12 bases between them. From germline, CDR1 is DFQATT and CDR2 SNEGSKA (reference sequence). CDR3: CSASNSSNYEQYF. The CDR3 nucleotides read TGCAGTGCTAGCAACTCTTCCAACTACGAGCAGTACTTC.

In its sample, this clonotype was seen once. The chain employs TRBV5-5 and TRBJ1-5; D perhaps matches TRBD1 (5 bases). This CDR3 contains 15 residues. Germline lookup yields CDR1 SGHKS and CDR2 YYEKEE (reference sequence). Trimming took 4 bases from V and 6 from J, leaving 17 bases between them. The CDR3 DNA is TGTGCCAGCAGCGAGGGGCCTTATCGGATTCAGCCCCAGCATTTT. Its translation is CASSEGPYRIQPQHF.

Of note for this clonotype: One junction end does not reproduce the germline sequence, and a read error may be involved. J is TRBJ2-7 and V is TRBV20-1; 7 bases are shared with TRBD2. The CDR3 is 13 amino acids. Germline V gene data show CDR1 as DFQATT and CDR2 as SNEGSKA (reference sequence). CDR3 in DNA: TGCAGTGCTAATGCGGGAGTTAGCTACGACCAGTACTTC. Translation: CSANAGVSYDQYF.

Concerning this clonotype itself: A read error is likely, as this CDR3 ends without the conserved phenylalanine or tryptophan. The rearrangement joins TRBV20-1 to TRBJ2-7, with D possibly being TRBD2 (5 bases). The CDR3 totals 11 residues. Germline loops: CDR1 DFQATT, CDR2 SNEGSKA (reference sequence). CDR3 in DNA: TGCAGTACTAGTGTAGCCTACGAGCAGTACCTC. This translates into CSTSVAYEQYL.

A remark on this clonotype: One end of the junction is discordant with germline, which a read error may explain. The gene calls are TRBV20-1 and TRBJ2-3, with D unclear. Germline CDR1 DFQATT, CDR2 SNEGSKA (reference sequence). The CDR3 is made up of 14 amino acids. CDR3 sequence: CSVILPSSIDTQYF. CDR3 coding DNA: TGCAGTGTTATTTTGCCCAGCTCTATAGATACGCAGTACTTT.

This clonotype was recorded many times. CDR3 protein: CSARLNKDNYGYTF. The CDR3 DNA follows: TGCAGTGCTAGACTCAACAAAGATAACTATGGCTACACCTTC. J is TRBJ1-2 and V is TRBV20-1; no firm D call. The CDR3 runs to 14 residues. Trimming removed 2 bases from V and 1 base from J, with 11 bases in between. Germline CDR1 and CDR2: DFQATT and SNEGSKA (reference sequence).

In regard to this clonotype: The junction departs from the called germline gene at one end, perhaps through a read error. J is TRBJ1-2 and V is TRBV20-1; tentatively, D is TRBD1 (5 bases). Germline V gene sequence: CDR1 DFQATT, CDR2 SNEGSKA (reference sequence). The CDR3 sequence is 14 residues long. The CDR3 is CSARVGTSNYDYTF. CDR3 nucleotide sequence: TGCAGTGCTAGAGTCGGGACTTCTAACTATGACTACACCTTC.

As regards this clonotype: Being one base from a much bigger clone, this may be a read error. V is TRBV20-1 and J is TRBJ2-5; D not certain. The CDR3 is 11 residues long. Germline V CDR1 and CDR2: DFQATT, SNEGSKA (reference sequence). CDR3 nucleotides: TGCAGTGCTGGAGATGTTGAGACCCAGTACTTC. As protein: CSAGDVETQYF.

A word on this clonotype: Being one base from a much bigger clone, this may be a read error. CDR3 nucleotides: TGTGCCAGCAGGTTCTCGGGTTCACCCCTCCACTTT. This sequence encodes CASRFSGSPLHF. This chain uses TRBV12-3 or TRBV12-4 with TRBJ1-6; D is unclear. V gave up 6 bases and J gave up 9 bases, with 9 bases separating them. This CDR3 has 12 residues.

This chain uses TRBV4-2 with TRBJ2-1, with 8 bases lining up with TRBD2. Trimming took 4 bases from V and 4 from J; bases not matched to a gene: 15. The germline gives CDR1 LGHNA, CDR2 YNFKEQ. The CDR3 is 18 amino acids. DNA for the CDR3: TGTGCCAGCAGCCCCGTTTCCGGGTGTAGCGGGGTGTACAATGAGCAGTTCTTC. Translating it yields CASSPVSGCSGVYNEQFF.

The rearrangement links TRBV28 to TRBJ1-1, with 11 bases matching TRBD1. This CDR3 is 13 amino acids long. J was trimmed by 11 bases and V by 5 bases; bases with no gene match: 7. Looked up from germline, CDR1 is MDHEN and CDR2 is SYDVKM. CDR3 DNA sequence: TGTGCCAGCAGTCTGGACAGGGGGCCGCGGGCTTTCTTT. It translates to CASSLDRGPRAFF.

Comment on this clonotype: An end of the junction does not agree with germline; a read error may underlie this. The genes are TRBV20-1 and TRBJ2-5; D remains unclear. Germline V CDR1 and CDR2: DFQATT, SNEGSKA (reference sequence). There are 14 residues in the CDR3. The CDR3 reads CNANSLQRKETQYF. As DNA, the CDR3 is TGCAATGCTAACTCCCTTCAGAGGAAAGAGACCCAGTACTTC.

The rearrangement uses TRBV6-2 or TRBV6-3 and TRBJ2-2, with D perhaps matching TRBD1 or TRBD2 (5 bases each). CDR1 MNHEY and CDR2 SVGEGT come from the germline V gene. Trimming removed 5 bases at V and 5 bases at J, with 18 bases between. The CDR3 covers 16 residues. The CDR3 spells CASSLWDPYTTGELFF. In DNA, the CDR3 is TGTGCCAGCAGTCTATGGGACCCGTACACGACCGGGGAGCTGTTTTTT.

To note about this clonotype: A read error is possible here, since a much larger clone lies one base away. The chain has TRBV6-5 and TRBJ2-3, with 8 bases that match TRBD2. V lost 5 bases and J lost 8; bases outside the gene matches: 12. This CDR3 is 15 amino acids long. Germline-derived CDR1 and CDR2 are MNHEY and SVGAGI. CDR3 loop: CASSQKGLGTGTQYF. The CDR3 coding sequence is TGTGCCAGCAGTCAAAAGGGACTAGGCACGGGTACGCAGTATTTT.

The CDR3 DNA reads TGTGCCAGCAGGGCTAGCGGTCTGAACACCGGGGAGCTGTTTTTT. This codes for CASRASGLNTGELFF. The rearrangement joins TRBV12-3 or TRBV12-4 to TRBJ2-2, with 7 bases aligning to TRBD2. With 6 bases clipped from V and 1 base from J, the junction kept 5 bases outside the gene matches. The CDR3 spans 15 residues.

Notes on this clonotype: A read error is likely, as this CDR3 ends without the conserved phenylalanine or tryptophan. J is TRBJ1-5 and V is TRBV6-1, with 8 bases identical to TRBD1. The CDR3 is made up of 15 amino acids. Germline CDR1 and CDR2: MNHNS and SASEGT. CDR3 in amino acids: CDSSRMGQGNQPQHL. CDR3 coding DNA: TGTGACAGCAGCCGGATGGGACAGGGCAATCAGCCCCAGCATCTT.

This clonotype was detected once. Germline is not matched at one junction end, which may reflect a read error. The gene calls are TRBV6-2 or TRBV6-3 and TRBJ2-3; tentative D call: TRBD2 (5 bases). The CDR3 is 13 amino acids. CDR1 MNHEY and CDR2 SVGEGT come from the germline V gene. The CDR3 loop reads CGSRPGNSDTHYF. DNA of the CDR3: TGTGGCAGCAGGCCGGGGAACTCAGATACGCATTATTTT.

This chain links TRBV28 with TRBJ1-1; D gene unclear. Germline values: CDR1 MDHEN, CDR2 SYDVKM. Trimming cost V 10 bases and J 5 bases, with 17 bases left between them. This CDR3 comprises 13 residues. The CDR3 region is CATLTPGWTEAFF. CDR3 DNA sequence: TGTGCCACACTCACACCGGGATGGACTGAAGCTTTCTTT.

This clonotype appeared many times. The chain links TRBV12-3 or TRBV12-4 to TRBJ1-1; D possibly corresponds to TRBD1 (6 bases). Trimming took 5 bases from V and 1 from J, leaving 11 bases between them. The CDR3 length is 14 residues. CDR3: CASSPGHQNTEAFF. The CDR3 DNA reads TGTGCCAGCAGTCCGGGACACCAGAACACTGAAGCTTTCTTT.

A remark on this clonotype: The junction departs from germline at one end; a sequencing error may be responsible. The chain employs TRBV20-1 and TRBJ2-1; no firm D call. From germline, CDR1 is DFQATT and CDR2 SNEGSKA (reference sequence). CDR3 length: 14 amino acids. This chain's CDR3 is CSAKKMSGYNEQFF. The CDR3 coding sequence is TGCAGTGCAAAGAAGATGTCGGGCTACAACGAGCAGTTCTTC.

This clonotype was counted a single time. A much larger clone differs by one base, so this may be a read error. The V and J genes are TRBV6-1 and TRBJ2-7; D is possibly TRBD1 (6 bases). The germline gives CDR1 MNHNS, CDR2 SASEGT. This CDR3 comprises 12 residues. The CDR3 loop is CASRPSQGSFFF. In nucleotides, the CDR3 is TGTGCCAGCAGACCTAGTCAGGGGAGTTTCTTCTTC.

This clonotype appeared many times. J is TRBJ2-1 and V is TRBV20-1, with 9 bases that match TRBD1. Germline V gene sequence: CDR1 DFQATT, CDR2 SNEGSKA (reference sequence). With 3 bases clipped from V and 7 bases from J, the junction kept 13 bases outside the gene matches. There are 16 residues in the CDR3. CDR3 sequence: CSARPPGQGRPNEQFF. For the CDR3, the DNA is TGCAGTGCTAGGCCCCCGGGACAGGGTCGCCCTAATGAGCAGTTCTTC.

A word on this clonotype: This could be a read error, since a much larger clone is one nucleotide away. J is TRBJ2-1 and V is TRBV6-1; D unclear. Per germline, CDR1 MNHNS and CDR2 SASEGT. CDR3 length: 11 residues. V lost 7 bases and J lost 9, with 10 bases in between. The CDR3 is CASTDVGEQFF. DNA for the CDR3: TGTGCCAGCACAGACGTGGGTGAGCAGTTCTTC.